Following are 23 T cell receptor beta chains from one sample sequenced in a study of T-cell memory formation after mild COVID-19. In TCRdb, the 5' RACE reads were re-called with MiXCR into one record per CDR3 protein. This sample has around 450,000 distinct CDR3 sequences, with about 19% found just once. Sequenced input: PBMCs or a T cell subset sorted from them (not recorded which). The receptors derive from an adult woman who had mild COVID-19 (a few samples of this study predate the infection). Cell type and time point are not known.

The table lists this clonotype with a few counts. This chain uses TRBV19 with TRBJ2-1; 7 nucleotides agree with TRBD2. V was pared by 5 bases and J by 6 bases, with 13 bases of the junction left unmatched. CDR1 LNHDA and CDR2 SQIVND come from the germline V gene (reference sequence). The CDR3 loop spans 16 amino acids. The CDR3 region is CASSSVGGSRVNEQFF. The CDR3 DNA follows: TGTGCCAGTAGTTCGGTTGGCGGGAGTAGGGTCAATGAGCAGTTCTTC.

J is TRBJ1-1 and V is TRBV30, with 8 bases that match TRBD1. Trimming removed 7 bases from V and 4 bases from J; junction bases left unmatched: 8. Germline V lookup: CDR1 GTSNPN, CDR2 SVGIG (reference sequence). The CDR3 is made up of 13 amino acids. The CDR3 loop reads CAYKQGVRTEAFF. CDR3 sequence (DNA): TGTGCCTACAAACAGGGGGTTCGCACTGAAGCTTTCTTT.

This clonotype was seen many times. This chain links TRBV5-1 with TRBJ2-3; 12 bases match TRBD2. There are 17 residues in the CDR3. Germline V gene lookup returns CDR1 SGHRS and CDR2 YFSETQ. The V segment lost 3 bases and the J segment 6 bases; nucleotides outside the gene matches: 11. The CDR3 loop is CASSSTVTSGRLDTQYF. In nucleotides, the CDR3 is TGCGCCAGCAGCTCGACGGTGACTAGCGGGAGATTGGATACGCAGTATTTT.

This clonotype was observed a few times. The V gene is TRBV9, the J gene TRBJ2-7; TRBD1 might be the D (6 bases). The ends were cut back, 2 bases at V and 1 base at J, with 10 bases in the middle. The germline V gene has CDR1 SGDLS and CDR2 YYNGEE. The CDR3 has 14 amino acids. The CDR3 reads CASSVDSASYEQYF. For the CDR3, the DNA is TGTGCCAGCAGCGTGGACAGTGCTTCCTACGAGCAGTACTTC.

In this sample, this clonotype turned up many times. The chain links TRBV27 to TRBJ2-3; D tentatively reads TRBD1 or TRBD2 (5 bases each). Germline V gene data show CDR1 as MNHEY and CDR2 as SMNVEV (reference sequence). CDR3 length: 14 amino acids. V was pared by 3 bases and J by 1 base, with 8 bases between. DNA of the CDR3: TGTGCCAGCAGTTTTGGGGACGGCACAGATACGCAGTATTTT. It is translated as CASSFGDGTDTQYF.

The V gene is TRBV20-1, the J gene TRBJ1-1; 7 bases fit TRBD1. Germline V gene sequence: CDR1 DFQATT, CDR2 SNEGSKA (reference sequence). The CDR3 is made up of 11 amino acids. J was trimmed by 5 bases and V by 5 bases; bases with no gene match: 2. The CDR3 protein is CSAGTVTEAFF. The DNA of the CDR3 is TGCAGTGCTGGGACAGTTACTGAAGCTTTCTTT.

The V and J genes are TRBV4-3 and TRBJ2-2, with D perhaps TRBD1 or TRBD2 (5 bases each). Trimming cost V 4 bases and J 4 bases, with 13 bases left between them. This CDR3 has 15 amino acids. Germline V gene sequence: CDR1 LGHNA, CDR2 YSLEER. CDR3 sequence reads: CASSPTRESTGELFF. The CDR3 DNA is TGCGCCAGCAGCCCGACCAGGGAGAGCACCGGGGAGCTGTTTTTT.

CDR3 coding DNA: TGCGCCAGCAGCCAAGGGAAAGGATACACTGAAGCTTTCTTT. It specifies CASSQGKGYTEAFF. The V call is TRBV4-1, the J call TRBJ1-1; D unresolved. Germline lookup yields CDR1 MGHRA and CDR2 YSYEKL. Trimming shortened V by 1 base and J by 3 bases, and 9 bases separated the two germline ends. CDR3 length equals 14 residues.

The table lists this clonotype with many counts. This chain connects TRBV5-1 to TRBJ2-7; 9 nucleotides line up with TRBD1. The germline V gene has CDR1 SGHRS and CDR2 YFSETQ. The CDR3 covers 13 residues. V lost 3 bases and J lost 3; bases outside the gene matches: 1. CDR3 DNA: TGCGCCAGCAGCTGGGGACAGGGCTACGAGCAGTACTTC. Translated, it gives CASSWGQGYEQYF. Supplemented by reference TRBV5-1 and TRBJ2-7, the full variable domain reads KAGVTQTPRYLIKTRGQQVTLSCSPISGHRSVSWYQQTPGQGLQFLFEYFSETQRNKGNFPGRFSGRQFSNSRSEMNVSTLELGDSALYLCASSWGQGYEQYFGPGTRLTVT.

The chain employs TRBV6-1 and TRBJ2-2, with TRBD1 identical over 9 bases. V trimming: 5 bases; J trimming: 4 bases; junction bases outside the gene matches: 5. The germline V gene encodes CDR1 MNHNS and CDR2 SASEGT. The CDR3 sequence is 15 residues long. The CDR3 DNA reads TGTGCCAGCAGTAAGGGACAGGGTCCCACCGGGGAGCTGTTTTTT. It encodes CASSKGQGPTGELFF.

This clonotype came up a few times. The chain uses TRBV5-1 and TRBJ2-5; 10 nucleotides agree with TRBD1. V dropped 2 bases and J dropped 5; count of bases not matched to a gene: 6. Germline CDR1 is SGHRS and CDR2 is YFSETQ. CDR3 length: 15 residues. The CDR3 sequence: CASSLGQGGIETQYF. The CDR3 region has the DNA TGCGCCAGCAGCTTAGGACAGGGGGGGATCGAGACCCAGTACTTC. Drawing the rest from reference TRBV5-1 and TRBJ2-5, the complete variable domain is KAGVTQTPRYLIKTRGQQVTLSCSPISGHRSVSWYQQTPGQGLQFLFEYFSETQRNKGNFPGRFSGRQFSNSRSEMNVSTLELGDSALYLCASSLGQGGIETQYFGPGTRLLVL.

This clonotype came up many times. Here the CDR3 reads CATKPDGNQPQHF. The DNA for the CDR3 is TGTGCCACAAAACCGGACGGGAATCAGCCCCAGCATTTT. This chain uses TRBV12-3 or TRBV12-4 with TRBJ1-5; D not resolved. The V end lost 10 bases, the J end lost 4 bases, and 14 bases lay between the germline ends. This CDR3 has 13 residues.

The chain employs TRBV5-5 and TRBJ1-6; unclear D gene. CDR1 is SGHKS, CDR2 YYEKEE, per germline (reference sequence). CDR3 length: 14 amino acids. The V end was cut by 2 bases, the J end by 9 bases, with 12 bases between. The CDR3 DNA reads TGTGCCAGCAGCTTACCCCAACGGGGTTCACCCCTCCACTTT. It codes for CASSLPQRGSPLHF.

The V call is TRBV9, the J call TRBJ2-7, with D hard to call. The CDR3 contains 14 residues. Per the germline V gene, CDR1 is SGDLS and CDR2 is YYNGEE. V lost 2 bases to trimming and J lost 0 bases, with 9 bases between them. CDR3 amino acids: CASSVGRSSYEQYF. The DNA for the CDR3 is TGTGCCAGCAGCGTCGGCAGGAGCTCCTACGAGCAGTACTTC.

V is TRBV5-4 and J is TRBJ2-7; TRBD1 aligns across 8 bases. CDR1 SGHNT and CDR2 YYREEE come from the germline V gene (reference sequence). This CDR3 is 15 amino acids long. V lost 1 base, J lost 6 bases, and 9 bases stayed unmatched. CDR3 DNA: TGTGCCAGCAGCTTGTGGGCCAGGGGGCGTTTCGAGCAGTACTTC. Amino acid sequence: CASSLWARGRFEQYF.

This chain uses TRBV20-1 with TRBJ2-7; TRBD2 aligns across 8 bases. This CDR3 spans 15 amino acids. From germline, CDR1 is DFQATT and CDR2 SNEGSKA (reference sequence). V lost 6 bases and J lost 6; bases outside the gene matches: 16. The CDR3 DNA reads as TGCAGTGCCGCGGCGGGACTAGTCTTAACCGGCGAGCAGTACTTC. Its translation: CSAAAGLVLTGEQYF.

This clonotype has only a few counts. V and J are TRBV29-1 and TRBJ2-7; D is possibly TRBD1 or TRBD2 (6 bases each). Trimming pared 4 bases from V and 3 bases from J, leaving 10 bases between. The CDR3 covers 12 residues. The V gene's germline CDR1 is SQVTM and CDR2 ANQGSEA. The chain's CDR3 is CSVARGDYEQYF. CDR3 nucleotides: TGCAGCGTTGCGAGGGGGGACTACGAGCAGTACTTC.

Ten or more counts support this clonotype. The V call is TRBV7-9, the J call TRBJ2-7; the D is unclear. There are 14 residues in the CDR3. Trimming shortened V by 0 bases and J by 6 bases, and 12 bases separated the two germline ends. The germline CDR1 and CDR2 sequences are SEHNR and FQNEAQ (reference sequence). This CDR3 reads CASSLATGFGEQYF. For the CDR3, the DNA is TGTGCCAGCAGCTTAGCGACTGGTTTCGGCGAGCAGTACTTC.

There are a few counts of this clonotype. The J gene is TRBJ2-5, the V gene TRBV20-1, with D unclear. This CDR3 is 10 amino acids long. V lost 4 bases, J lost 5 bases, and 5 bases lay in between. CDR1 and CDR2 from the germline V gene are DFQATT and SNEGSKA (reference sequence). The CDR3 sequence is CSANVETQYF. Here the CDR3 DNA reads TGCAGTGCTAACGTGGAGACCCAGTACTTC.

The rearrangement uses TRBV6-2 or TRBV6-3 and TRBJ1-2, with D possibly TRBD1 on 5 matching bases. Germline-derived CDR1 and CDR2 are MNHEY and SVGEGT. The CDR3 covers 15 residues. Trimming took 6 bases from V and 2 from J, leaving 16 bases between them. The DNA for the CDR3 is TGTGCCAGCAGGCCCTCCGGGACGACAAACTATGGCTACACCTTC. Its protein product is CASRPSGTTNYGYTF.

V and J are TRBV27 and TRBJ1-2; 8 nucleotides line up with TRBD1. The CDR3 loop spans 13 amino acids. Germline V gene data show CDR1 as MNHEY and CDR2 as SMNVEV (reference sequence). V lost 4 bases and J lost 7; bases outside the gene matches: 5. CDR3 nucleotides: TGTGCCAGCAGTTACGACAGGGGTGCTGGCTACACCTTC. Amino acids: CASSYDRGAGYTF.

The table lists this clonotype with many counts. The DNA for the CDR3 is TGTGCCAGCAAATTCCAGACTGGAAACACTGAAGCTTTCTTT. Its protein is CASKFQTGNTEAFF. This chain uses TRBV12-3 or TRBV12-4 with TRBJ1-1; D is undetermined. V was pared by 7 bases and J by 2 bases, with 14 bases between. The CDR3 extends over 14 amino acids.

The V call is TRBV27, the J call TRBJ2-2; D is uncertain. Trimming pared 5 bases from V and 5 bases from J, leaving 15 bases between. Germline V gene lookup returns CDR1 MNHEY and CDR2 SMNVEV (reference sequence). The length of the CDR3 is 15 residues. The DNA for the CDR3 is TGTGCCAGCAGTAGGCTAGGTTCGTGGACCGGGGAGCTGTTTTTT. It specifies CASSRLGSWTGELFF.